This entry is about one T cell receptor beta chain. The antigen is unknown. TCRdb keeps only in-frame clones here, not all; method: immunoSEQ multiplex PCR. The sample lists some 370,000 clones, around 82% seen once, with around 7.4% in the top ten. CDR3 length equals 14 residues. The germline V and J ends were trimmed by 6 bases and 7 bases, with 16 bases remaining between them. CDR1 is SNHLY and CDR2 is FYNNEI in the germline V gene. The data belong to a study of Ad26.COV2.S vaccination and SARS-CoV-2 variants. Across the whole study: Once, or twice with 56 days between doses, Ad26.COV2.S was given intramuscularly.

Treatment described: around 19 received Ad26.COV2.S at low or high dose, single or two shots; a few received placebo; per-sample allocation not given. Day 63 after the first injection of vaccine or placebo was the sampling time. Overall study results and limits: Breadth, reportedly substantial, characterized the spike-specific CD8+ and CD4+ T cell responses after vaccination. Recipients of either vaccine or placebo displayed similar breadth of non-spike TCRs.

The clonotype originates from a person between 18 and 60 years old who received the Ad26.COV2.S COVID-19 vaccine or a placebo. The chain is built from TRBV2 and TRBJ1-5; a weak D match, TRBD1 (6 bases). The sample was peripheral blood, taken in a trial of Ad26.COV2.S vaccine versus placebo. The CDR3 spells CASSRRGGRQPQHF. CDR3 DNA sequence: TGTGCCAGCAGCCGAAGAGGGGGACGGCAGCCCCAGCATTTT.